The 18 T cell receptor beta chains reported below all come from one sample, sequenced in a study of monozygotic twins with inflammatory bowel disease. TCRdb re-called the 5' RACE reads; one entry per CDR3 protein, DNA not given. This sample's clone table lists about 300,000 distinct CDR3 sequences. Sample: blood. These TCRs come from a human donor with ulcerative colitis or Crohn's disease, or a healthy co-twin of an affected twin (not recorded which).

The chain carries TRBV12-3 or TRBV12-4 and TRBJ1-2; TCRdb picks TRBD1, but there is no DNA to check that call. The CDR3 length is 15 residues. CDR3 sequence: CASSLRIRGIYGYTF.

The chain links TRBV28 to TRBJ2-5; TCRdb names TRBD2, which stays unverified in the absence of DNA. Germline V gene data show CDR1 as MDHEN and CDR2 as SYDVKM. This CDR3 comprises 11 residues. The CDR3: CAIAGGETQYF.

The chain links TRBV11-2 to TRBJ2-1. The CDR3 spans 13 residues. Germline assignment: CDR1 SGHAT and CDR2 FQNNGV. The CDR3 loop reads CASSLLDYNEQFF. Full variable domain (rest looked up from reference TRBV11-2 and TRBJ2-1): EAGVAQSPRYKIIEKRQSVAFWCNPISGHATLYWYQQILGQGPKLLIQFQNNGVVDDSQLPKDRFSAERLKGVDSTLKIQPAKLEDSAVYLCASSLLDYNEQFFGPGTRLTVL.

V usage is TRBV12-3 or TRBV12-4 and J usage is TRBJ2-3. The CDR3 extends over 15 amino acids. CDR3 region: CASSLASASIDTQYF.

The gene calls are TRBV14 and TRBJ2-1; TCRdb proposes TRBD2, but this gene call is untestable without DNA. The germline V gene has CDR1 SGHDN and CDR2 FVKESK. The CDR3 length is 17 residues. The CDR3 here is CASSRGSGLAMSNEQFF.

The rearrangement joins TRBV5-1 to TRBJ1-4. This CDR3 is 12 amino acids long. Germline CDR1 and CDR2: SGHRS and YFSETQ. CDR3 amino acids: CASSLGNEKLFF.

The chain links TRBV5-5 to TRBJ2-1; TCRdb proposes TRBD1, but this gene call is untestable without DNA. Germline loops: CDR1 SGHKS, CDR2 YYEKEE (reference sequence). The CDR3 consists of 14 residues. The CDR3: CASSFWGSYNEQFF.

This sequence joins TRBV27 and TRBJ2-7; TCRdb names TRBD2, which stays unverified in the absence of DNA. CDR3 length: 13 amino acids. Germline V gene data show CDR1 as MNHEY and CDR2 as SMNVEV (reference sequence). The CDR3 sequence is CASKLGQGYEQYF.

The CDR3 sequence: CASRQAGRQETQYF. This rearrangement joins TRBV5-4 to TRBJ2-5; TCRdb selects TRBD1, and the lack of DNA leaves this call unchecked. The germline V gene has CDR1 SGHNT and CDR2 YYREEE (reference sequence). The CDR3 runs to 14 residues.

The rearrangement links TRBV6-5 to TRBJ2-1; TCRdb calls TRBD1, which cannot be checked without DNA. This CDR3 contains 15 residues. Germline V gene data show CDR1 as MNHEY and CDR2 as SVGAGI. CDR3 sequence reads: CASSFGPGGGNEQFF.

The chain recombines TRBV27 with TRBJ2-3; TCRdb outputs TRBD2, but without DNA this stays unchecked. The germline CDR1 and CDR2 sequences are MNHEY and SMNVEV (reference sequence). The CDR3 has 15 amino acids. The CDR3 protein is CASSGLAKRTDTQYF.

The chain uses TRBV11-2 and TRBJ1-1. CDR3 length equals 11 residues. From germline, CDR1 is SGHAT and CDR2 FQNNGV. CDR3 sequence reads: CASSVFTEAFF.

The V call is TRBV19, the J call TRBJ2-5; TCRdb indicates TRBD2, and absent DNA this call remains unverified. The CDR3 has 15 residues. Germline CDR1 reads LNHDA; CDR2 reads SQIVND (reference sequence). The CDR3 loop is CASRGGLAGKETQYF.

The rearrangement links TRBV7-2 to TRBJ2-5; the TRBD1 assignment by TCRdb is unverifiable without DNA. The germline V gene encodes CDR1 SGHTA and CDR2 FQGNSA. The CDR3 runs 13 residues. The CDR3 is CASSLGGFETQYF. The whole variable domain, filled in from reference TRBV7-2 and TRBJ2-5, reads GAGVSQSPSNKVTEKGKDVELRCDPISGHTALYWYRQSLGQGLEFLIYFQGNSAPDKSGLPSDRFSAERTGGSVSTLTIQRTQQEDSAVYLCASSLGGFETQYFGPGTRLLVL.

The chain carries TRBV7-2 and TRBJ2-2. The germline V gene encodes CDR1 SGHTA and CDR2 FQGNSA. The CDR3 covers 13 residues. The CDR3 reads CASSWPNTGELFF.

The chain has TRBV28 and TRBJ2-2; TCRdb indicates TRBD1, and absent DNA this call remains unverified. CDR1 MDHEN and CDR2 SYDVKM come from the germline V gene. The CDR3 consists of 14 residues. The CDR3 protein is CASTRDGNTGELFF.

The chain carries TRBV20-1 and TRBJ1-5; the D call of TRBD1 rests on TCRdb alone, since no DNA is present to check it. Germline values: CDR1 DFQATT, CDR2 SNEGSKA (reference sequence). The CDR3 consists of 15 residues. The CDR3 spells CSARDRTGSNQPQHF.

The CDR3 protein is CASSGSYEQYF. The rearrangement links TRBV5-1 to TRBJ2-7. The CDR3 is 11 residues long. Germline CDR1 SGHRS, CDR2 YFSETQ.